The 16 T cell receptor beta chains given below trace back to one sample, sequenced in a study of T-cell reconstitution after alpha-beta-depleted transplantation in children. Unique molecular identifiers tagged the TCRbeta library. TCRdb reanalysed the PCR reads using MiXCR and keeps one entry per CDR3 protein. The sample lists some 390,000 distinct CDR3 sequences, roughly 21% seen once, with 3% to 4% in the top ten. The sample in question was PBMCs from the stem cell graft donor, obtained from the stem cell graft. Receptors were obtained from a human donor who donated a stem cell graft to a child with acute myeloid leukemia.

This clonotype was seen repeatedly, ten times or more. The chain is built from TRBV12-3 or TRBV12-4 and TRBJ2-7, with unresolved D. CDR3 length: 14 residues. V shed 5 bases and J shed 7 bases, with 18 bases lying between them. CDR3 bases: TGTGCCAGCAGTCCCTCCCACGACGGCCTTGAGCAGTACTTC. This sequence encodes CASSPSHDGLEQYF.

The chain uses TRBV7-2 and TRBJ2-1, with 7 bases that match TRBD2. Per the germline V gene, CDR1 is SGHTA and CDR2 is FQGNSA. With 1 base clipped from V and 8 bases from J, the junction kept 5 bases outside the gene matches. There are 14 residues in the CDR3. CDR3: CASSLVRERDEQFF. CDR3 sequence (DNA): TGTGCCAGCAGCTTAGTGCGGGAGAGAGATGAGCAGTTCTTC.

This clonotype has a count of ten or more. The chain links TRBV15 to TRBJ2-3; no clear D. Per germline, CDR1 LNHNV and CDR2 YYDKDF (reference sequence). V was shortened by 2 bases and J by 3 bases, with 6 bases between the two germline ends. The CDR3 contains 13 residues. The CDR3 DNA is TGTGCCACCAGCAGACCCCAAACAGATACGCAGTATTTT. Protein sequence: CATSRPQTDTQYF.

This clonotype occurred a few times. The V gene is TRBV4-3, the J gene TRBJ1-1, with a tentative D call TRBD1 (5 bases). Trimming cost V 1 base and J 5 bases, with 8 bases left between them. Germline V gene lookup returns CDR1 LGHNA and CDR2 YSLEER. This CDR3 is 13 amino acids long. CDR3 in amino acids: CASSQAGLTEAFF. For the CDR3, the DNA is TGCGCCAGCAGCCAAGCAGGGTTGACTGAAGCTTTCTTT.

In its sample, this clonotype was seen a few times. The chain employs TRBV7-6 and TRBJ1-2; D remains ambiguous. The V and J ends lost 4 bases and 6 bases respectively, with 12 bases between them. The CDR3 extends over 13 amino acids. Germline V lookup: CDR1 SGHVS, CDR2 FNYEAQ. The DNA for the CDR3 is TGTGCCAGCAGCTCCTTAGGACTTAATGGCTACACCTTC. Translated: CASSSLGLNGYTF.

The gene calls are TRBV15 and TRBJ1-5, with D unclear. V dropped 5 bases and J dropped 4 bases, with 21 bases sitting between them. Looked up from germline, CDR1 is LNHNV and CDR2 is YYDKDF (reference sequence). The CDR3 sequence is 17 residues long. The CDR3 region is CATSFDGSGEKNQPQHF. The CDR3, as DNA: TGTGCCACCAGCTTCGATGGGTCGGGAGAGAAAAATCAGCCCCAGCATTTT.

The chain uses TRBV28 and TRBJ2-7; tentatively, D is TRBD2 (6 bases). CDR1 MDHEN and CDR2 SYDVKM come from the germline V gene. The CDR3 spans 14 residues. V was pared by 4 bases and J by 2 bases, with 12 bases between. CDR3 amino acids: CASSWRAGPYEQYF. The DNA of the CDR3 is TGTGCCAGCAGTTGGAGGGCCGGGCCCTACGAGCAGTACTTC.

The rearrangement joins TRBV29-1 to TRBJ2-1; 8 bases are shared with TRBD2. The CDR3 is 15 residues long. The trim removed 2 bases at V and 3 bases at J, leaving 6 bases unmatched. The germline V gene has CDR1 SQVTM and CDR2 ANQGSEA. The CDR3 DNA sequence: TGCAGCGTTGAACAGGGACTAGGAAACTACAATGAGCAGTTCTTC. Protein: CSVEQGLGNYNEQFF.

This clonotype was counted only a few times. The DNA of the CDR3 is TGCAGCGCAACAGGGGGGGAGACCCAGTACTTC. Encoded protein: CSATGGETQYF. The chain combines TRBV29-1 with TRBJ2-5, with 8 positions matching TRBD1. J lost 5 bases, V lost 7 bases, and 3 bases had no gene match. The CDR3 runs to 11 residues. Germline V lookup: CDR1 SQVTM, CDR2 ANQGSEA.

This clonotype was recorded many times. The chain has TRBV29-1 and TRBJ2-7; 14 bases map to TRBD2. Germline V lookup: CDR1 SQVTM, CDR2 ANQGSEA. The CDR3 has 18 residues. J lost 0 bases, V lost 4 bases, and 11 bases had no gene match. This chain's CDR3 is CSVGGGLAGGPLSYEQYF. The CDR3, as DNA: TGCAGCGTTGGGGGCGGACTAGCGGGAGGACCCCTCTCCTACGAGCAGTACTTC.

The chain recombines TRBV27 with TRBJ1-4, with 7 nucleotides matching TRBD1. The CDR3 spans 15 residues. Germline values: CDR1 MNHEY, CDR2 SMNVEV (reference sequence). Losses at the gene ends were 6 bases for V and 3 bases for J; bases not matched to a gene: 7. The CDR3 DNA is TGTGCCAGCAGCCCCTTAGACAGGGCTAATGAAAAACTGTTTTTT. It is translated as CASSPLDRANEKLFF. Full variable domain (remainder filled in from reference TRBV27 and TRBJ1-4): EAQVTQNPRYLITVTGKKLTVTCSQNMNHEYMSWYRQDPGLGLRQIYYSMNVEVTDKGDVPEGYKVSRKEKRNFPLILESPSPNQTSLYFCASSPLDRANEKLFFGSGTQLSVL.

The CDR3 nucleotides are TGTGCCAGCAGACCCTCCGGGACAGTGACTAACTATGGCTACACCTTC. Amino acids: CASRPSGTVTNYGYTF. This chain uses TRBV3-1 with TRBJ1-2; 7 nucleotides match TRBD1. This CDR3 is 16 amino acids long. Germline CDR1 LGHDT, CDR2 YNNKEL (reference sequence). Trimming at V came to 6 bases and at J to 0 bases, leaving 10 bases not matched to a gene.

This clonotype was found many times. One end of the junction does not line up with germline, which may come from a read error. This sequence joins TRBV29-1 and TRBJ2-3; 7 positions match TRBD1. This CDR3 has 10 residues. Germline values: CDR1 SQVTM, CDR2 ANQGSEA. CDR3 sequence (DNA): TGCAGCGTTGCCGACAGGGCCTTGGATTTT. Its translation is CSVADRALDF.

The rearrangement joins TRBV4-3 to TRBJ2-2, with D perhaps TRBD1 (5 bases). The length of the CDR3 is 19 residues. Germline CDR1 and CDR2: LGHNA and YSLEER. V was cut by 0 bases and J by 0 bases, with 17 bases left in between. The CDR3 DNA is TGCGCCAGCAGCCAAGATTGGGGCGAAGCTATTCCGAACACCGGGGAGCTGTTTTTT. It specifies CASSQDWGEAIPNTGELFF.

In DNA, the CDR3 is TGTGCCAGCAGGCCTACAGGGTTACGCGACGAGCAGTACTTC. Amino acids: CASRPTGLRDEQYF. The chain joins TRBV28 to TRBJ2-7, with D possibly TRBD1 on 6 matching bases. The V end lost 6 bases, the J end lost 5 bases, and 17 bases lay between the germline ends. This CDR3 has 14 amino acids. Germline V gives CDR1 MDHEN, CDR2 SYDVKM.

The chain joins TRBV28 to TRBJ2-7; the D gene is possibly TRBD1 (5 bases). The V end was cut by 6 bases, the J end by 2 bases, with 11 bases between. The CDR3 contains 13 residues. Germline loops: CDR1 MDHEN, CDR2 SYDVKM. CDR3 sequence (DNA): TGTGCCAGCAGAGAACAGGTTACCTACGAGCAGTACTTC. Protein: CASREQVTYEQYF. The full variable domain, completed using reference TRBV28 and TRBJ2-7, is DVKVTQSSRYLVKRTGEKVFLECVQDMDHENMFWYRQDPGLGLRLIYFSYDVKMKEKGDIPEGYSVSREKKERFSLILESASTNQTSMYLCASREQVTYEQYFGPGTRLTVT.